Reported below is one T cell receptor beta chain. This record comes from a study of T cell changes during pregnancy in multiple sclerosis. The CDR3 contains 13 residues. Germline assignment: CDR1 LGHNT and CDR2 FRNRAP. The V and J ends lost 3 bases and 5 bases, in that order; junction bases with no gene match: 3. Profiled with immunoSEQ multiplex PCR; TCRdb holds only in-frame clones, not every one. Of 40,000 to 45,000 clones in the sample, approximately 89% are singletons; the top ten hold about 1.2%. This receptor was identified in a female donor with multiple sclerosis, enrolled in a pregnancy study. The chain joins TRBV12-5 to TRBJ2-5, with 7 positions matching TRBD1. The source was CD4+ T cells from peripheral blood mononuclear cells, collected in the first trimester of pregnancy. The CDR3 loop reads CASGFTGVETQYF. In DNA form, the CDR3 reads TGTGCTAGTGGTTTTACAGGGGTCGAGACCCAGTACTTC.